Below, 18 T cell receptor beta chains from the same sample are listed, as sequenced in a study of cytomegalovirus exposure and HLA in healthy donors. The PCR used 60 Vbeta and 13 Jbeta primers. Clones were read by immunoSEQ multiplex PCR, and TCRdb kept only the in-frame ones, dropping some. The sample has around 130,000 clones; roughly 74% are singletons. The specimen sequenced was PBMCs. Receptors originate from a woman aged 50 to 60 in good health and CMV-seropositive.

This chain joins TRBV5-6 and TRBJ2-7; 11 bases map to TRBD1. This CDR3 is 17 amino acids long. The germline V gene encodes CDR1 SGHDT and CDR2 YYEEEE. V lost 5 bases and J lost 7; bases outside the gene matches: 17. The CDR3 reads CASSSTPRDRGFLEQYF. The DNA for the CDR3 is TGTGCCAGCAGTTCGACTCCCCGGGACAGGGGGTTTCTGGAGCAGTACTTC.

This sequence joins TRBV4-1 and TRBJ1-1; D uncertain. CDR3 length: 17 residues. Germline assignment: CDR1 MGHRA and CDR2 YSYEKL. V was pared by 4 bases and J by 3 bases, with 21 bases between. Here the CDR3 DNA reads TGCGCCAGCAGCCCAGCGGTTGGGTTGTGGGGAGACACTGAAGCTTTCTTT. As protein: CASSPAVGLWGDTEAFF.

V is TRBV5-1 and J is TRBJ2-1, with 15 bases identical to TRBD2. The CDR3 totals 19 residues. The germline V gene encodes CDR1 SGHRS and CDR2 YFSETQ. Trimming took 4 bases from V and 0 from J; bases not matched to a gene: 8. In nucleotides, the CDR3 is TGCGCCAGCAGCCCCATCGGGACTAGCGGGGGGAGCTCCTACAATGAGCAGTTCTTC. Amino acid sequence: CASSPIGTSGGSSYNEQFF.

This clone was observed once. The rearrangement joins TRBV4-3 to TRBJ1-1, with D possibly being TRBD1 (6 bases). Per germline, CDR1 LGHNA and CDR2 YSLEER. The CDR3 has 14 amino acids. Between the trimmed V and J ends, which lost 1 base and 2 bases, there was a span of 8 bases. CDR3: CASSQAGANTEAFF. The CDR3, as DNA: TGCGCCAGCAGCCAAGCAGGGGCCAACACTGAAGCTTTCTTT.

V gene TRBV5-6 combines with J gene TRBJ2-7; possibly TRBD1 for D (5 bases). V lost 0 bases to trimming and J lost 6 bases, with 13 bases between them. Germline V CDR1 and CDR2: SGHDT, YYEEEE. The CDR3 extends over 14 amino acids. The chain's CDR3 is CASSLDQGIGEQYF. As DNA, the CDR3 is TGTGCCAGCAGCTTGGATCAGGGAATCGGCGAGCAGTACTTC.

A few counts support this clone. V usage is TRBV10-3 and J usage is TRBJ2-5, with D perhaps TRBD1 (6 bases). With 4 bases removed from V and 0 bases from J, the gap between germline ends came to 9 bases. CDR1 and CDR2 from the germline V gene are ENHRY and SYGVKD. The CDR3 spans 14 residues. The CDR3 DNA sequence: TGTGCCATCAGTGGGACAGTGTACCAAGAGACCCAGTACTTC. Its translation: CAISGTVYQETQYF.

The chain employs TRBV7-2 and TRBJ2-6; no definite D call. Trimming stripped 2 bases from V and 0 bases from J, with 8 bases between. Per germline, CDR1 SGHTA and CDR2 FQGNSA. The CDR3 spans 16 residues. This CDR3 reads CASSLMKRSGANVLTF. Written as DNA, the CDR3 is TGTGCCAGCAGCTTAATGAAGCGCTCTGGGGCCAACGTCCTGACTTTC.

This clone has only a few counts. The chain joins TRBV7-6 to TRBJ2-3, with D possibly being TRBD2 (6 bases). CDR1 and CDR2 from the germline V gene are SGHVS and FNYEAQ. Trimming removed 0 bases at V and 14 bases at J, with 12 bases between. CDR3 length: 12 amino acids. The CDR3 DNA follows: TGTGCCAGCAGCTTAGCAGGGGAGGTCCTGTATTTT. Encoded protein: CASSLAGEVLYF.

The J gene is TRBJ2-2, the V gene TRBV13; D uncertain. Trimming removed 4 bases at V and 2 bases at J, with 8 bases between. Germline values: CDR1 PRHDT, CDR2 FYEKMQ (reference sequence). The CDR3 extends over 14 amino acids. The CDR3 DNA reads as TGTGCCAGCAGCTCTAGGCAAAACACCGGGGAGCTGTTTTTT. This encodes CASSSRQNTGELFF. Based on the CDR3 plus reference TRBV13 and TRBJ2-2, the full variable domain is AAGVIQSPRHLIKEKRETATLKCYPIPRHDTVYWYQQGPGQDPQFLISFYEKMQSDKGSIPDRFSAQQFSDYHSELNMSSLELGDSALYFCASSSRQNTGELFFGEGSRLTVL.

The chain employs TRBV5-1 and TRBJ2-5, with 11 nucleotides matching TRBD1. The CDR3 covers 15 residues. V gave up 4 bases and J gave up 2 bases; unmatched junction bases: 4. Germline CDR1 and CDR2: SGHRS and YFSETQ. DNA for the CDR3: TGCGCCAGCAGCCGCGGGACAGGGGGGCAAGAGACCCAGTACTTC. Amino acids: CASSRGTGGQETQYF.

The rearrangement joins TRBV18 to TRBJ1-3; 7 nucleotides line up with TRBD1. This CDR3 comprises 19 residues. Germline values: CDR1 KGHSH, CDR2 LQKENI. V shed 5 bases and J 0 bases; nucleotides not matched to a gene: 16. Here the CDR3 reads CASSKAVTGTGASGNTIYF. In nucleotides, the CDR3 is TGTGCCAGCTCAAAGGCCGTGACAGGAACAGGGGCCTCTGGAAACACCATATATTTT.

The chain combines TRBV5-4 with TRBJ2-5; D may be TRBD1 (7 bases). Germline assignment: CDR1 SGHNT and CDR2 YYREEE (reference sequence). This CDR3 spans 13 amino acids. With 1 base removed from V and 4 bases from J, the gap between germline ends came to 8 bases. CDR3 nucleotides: TGTGCCAGCAGCTTGCAGGGGGGAGAGACCCAGTACTTC. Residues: CASSLQGGETQYF.

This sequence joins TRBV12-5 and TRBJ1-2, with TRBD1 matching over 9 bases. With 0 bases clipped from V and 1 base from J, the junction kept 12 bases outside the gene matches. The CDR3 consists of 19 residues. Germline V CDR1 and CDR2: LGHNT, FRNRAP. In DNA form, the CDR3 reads TGTGCTAGTGGTTTGGTACTGGGGACAGGGTTCAAACTTAACTATGGCTACACCTTC. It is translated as CASGLVLGTGFKLNYGYTF. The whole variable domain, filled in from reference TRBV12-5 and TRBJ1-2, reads DARVTQTPRHKVTEMGQEVTMRCQPILGHNTVFWYRQTMMQGLELLAYFRNRAPLDDSGMPKDRFSAEMPDATLATLKIQPSEPRDSAVYFCASGLVLGTGFKLNYGYTFGSGTRLTVV.

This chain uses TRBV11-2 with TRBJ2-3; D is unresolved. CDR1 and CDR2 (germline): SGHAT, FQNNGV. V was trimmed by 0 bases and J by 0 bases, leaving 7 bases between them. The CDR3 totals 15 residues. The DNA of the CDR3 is TGTGCCAGCAGCTTAGACCCGGGTAGCACAGATACGCAGTATTTT. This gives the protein CASSLDPGSTDTQYF.

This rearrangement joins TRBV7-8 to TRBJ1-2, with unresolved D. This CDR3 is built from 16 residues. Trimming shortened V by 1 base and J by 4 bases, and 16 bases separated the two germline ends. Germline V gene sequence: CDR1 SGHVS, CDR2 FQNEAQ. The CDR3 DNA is TGTGCCAGCAGCTTAGGGATTGCGGCAGAGTTCTATGGCTACACCTTC. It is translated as CASSLGIAAEFYGYTF.

The CDR3 protein is CASSVAGGTYEQYF. The CDR3 nucleotides read TGTGCCAGCAGCGTAGCGGGGGGGACCTACGAGCAGTACTTC. The chain carries TRBV9 and TRBJ2-7, with 8 bases aligning to TRBD2. The J segment lost 2 bases and the V segment lost 0 bases, leaving 1 base of the junction unmatched. The germline CDR1 and CDR2 sequences are SGDLS and YYNGEE. This CDR3 has 14 amino acids.

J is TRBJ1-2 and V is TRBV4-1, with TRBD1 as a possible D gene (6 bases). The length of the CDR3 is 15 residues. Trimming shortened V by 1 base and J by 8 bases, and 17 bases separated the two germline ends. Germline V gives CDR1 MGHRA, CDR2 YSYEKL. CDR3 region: CASSQGPFGGGGYTF. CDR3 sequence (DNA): TGCGCCAGCAGCCAAGGCCCCTTCGGGGGGGGCGGCTACACCTTC.

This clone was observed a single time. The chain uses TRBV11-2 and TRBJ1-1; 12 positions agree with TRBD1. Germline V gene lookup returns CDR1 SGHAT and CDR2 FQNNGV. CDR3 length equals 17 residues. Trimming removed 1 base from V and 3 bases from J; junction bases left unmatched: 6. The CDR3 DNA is TGTGCCAGCAGCTTAGTGGGGACAGGGGGCAGGTACACTGAAGCTTTCTTT. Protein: CASSLVGTGGRYTEAFF.